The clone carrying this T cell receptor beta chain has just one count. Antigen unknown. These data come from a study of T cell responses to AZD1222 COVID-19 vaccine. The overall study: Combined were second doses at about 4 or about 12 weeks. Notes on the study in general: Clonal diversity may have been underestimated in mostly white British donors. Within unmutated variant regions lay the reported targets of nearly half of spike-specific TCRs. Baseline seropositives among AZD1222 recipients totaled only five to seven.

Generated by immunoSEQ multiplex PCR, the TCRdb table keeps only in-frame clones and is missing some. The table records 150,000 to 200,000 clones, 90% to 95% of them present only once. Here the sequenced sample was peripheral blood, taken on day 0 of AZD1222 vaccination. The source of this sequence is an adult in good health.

CDR3 residues: CATGANVLTF. The CDR3 DNA is TGTGCCACAGGGGCCAACGTCCTGACTTTC. The J gene is TRBJ2-6, the V gene TRBV28, with D unresolved. With 10 bases removed from V and 4 bases from J, the gap between germline ends came to 2 bases. Germline-derived CDR1 and CDR2 are MDHEN and SYDVKM. The CDR3 covers 10 residues.